These T cell receptor beta chains were read from a single sample in a study of metastatic and nonmetastatic thyroid tumors. TCRdb re-clonotyped the PCR reads through MiXCR. The data hold 30,000 to 35,000 clones, with 30% to 40% observed a single time. The specimen sequenced was tumor tissue. The receptors derive from a female donor with papillary thyroid cancer or a benign thyroid nodule (not recorded which). Some clones in this sample may be carry-over from other donors' samples. The CDR3 runs from the conserved cysteine through the conserved F or W. Each record gives: clone size, D gene, J gene, V gene, CDR3 DNA, CDR3 protein. The D gene is left open where the match is weak. Size is stated for part of the rows, as once, few or many counts, or as a class when the clone is expanded.

>few|TRBD1|TRBJ1-2|TRBV28
TGTGCCAGCAGCCCAGACAGGGCCTTGAACACCTTC
CASSPDRALNTF
>few|.|TRBJ2-7|TRBV12-3/TRBV12-4
TGTGCCAGCAGTTTCAGAGGGTACCGCTACGAGCAGTACTTC
CASSFRGYRYEQYF
>.|.|TRBJ1-2|TRBV11-3
TGTGCCAGCAGCTCCGGGACATATTATCGCTACACCTTC
CASSSGTYYRYTF
>.|TRBD1|TRBJ1-6|TRBV6-1
TGTGCCAGCAGTGGACAACAGGGGGCGGATTCACCCCTCCACTTT
CASSGQQGADSPLHF
>.|TRBD2|TRBJ2-7|TRBV11-2
TGTGCCAGCAGCTTGGATTACGGACTAGCGGGAATCTACGAGCAGTACTTC
CASSLDYGLAGIYEQYF
>many|TRBD1|TRBJ1-2|TRBV12-3/TRBV12-4
TGTGCCAGCAGAACAGGGGCGCATGGCTACACCTTC
CASRTGAHGYTF
>few|TRBD1|TRBJ2-1|TRBV6-1
TGTGCCAGCAGTGAAGGCCGCTGGGACAGGGAAATAGATGAGCAGTTCTTC
CASSEGRWDREIDEQFF
>few|.|TRBJ2-3|TRBV10-1
TGCGCCAGCAGTGAGTCAGGGGACAACTCAGATACGCAGTATTTT
CASSESGDNSDTQYF
>few|.|TRBJ2-5|TRBV19
TGTGCCAGTAGTAGAGACGACCGGACCGCGGAGACCCAGTACTTC
CASSRDDRTAETQYF
>few|.|TRBJ1-6|TRBV6-4
TGTGCCAGCAGTGAGCTAGACCGGCGGGGTTCACCCCTCCACTTT
CASSELDRRGSPLHF
>.|TRBD1|TRBJ2-5|TRBV11-2
TGTGCCAGCAGCTTAACGGGACAGAGGGAGACCCAGTACTTC
CASSLTGQRETQYF
>.|.|TRBJ2-7|TRBV7-8
TGTGCCAGCAGCTCCGCCGTGGACAGCCCTTACGAGCAGTACTTC
CASSSAVDSPYEQYF
>once|.|TRBJ2-3|TRBV20-1
TGCAGTGCTAGAGATCTATCGGGGACGGACAGCCCTAGCACAGATACGCAGTATTTT
CSARDLSGTDSPSTDTQYF